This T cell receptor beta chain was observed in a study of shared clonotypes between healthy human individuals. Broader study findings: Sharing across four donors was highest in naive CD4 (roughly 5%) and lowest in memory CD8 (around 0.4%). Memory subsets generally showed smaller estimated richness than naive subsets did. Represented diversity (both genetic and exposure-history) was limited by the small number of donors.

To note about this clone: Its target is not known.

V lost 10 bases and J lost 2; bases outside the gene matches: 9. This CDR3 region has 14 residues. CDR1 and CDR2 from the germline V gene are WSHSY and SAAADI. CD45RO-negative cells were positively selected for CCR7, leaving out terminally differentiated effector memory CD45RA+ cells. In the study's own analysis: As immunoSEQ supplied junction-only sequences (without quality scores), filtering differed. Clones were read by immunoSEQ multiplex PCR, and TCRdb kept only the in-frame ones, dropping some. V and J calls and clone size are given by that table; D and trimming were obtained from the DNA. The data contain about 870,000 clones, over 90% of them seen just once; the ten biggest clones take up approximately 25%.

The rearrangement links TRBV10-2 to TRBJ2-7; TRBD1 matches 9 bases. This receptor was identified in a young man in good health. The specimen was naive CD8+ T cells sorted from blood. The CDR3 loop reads CATLLDRGAYEQYF. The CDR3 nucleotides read TGCGCCACCCTTCTGGACAGGGGAGCCTACGAGCAGTACTTC.